The entry that follows covers one T cell receptor beta chain sequence. Its antigen is undetermined. This record belongs to a study of T cells in Graves' hyperthyroidism and ophthalmopathy. The study, taken as a whole, reports: Clonotypes that were expanded in thyroid above 0.001 mostly appeared in blood too.

The study excluded patients with uncontrolled infection, other autoimmune disease, pregnancy or lactation. The authors obtained PBMCs from over 8.5 ml of fresh peripheral blood. The CDR3 runs 14 residues. Trimming stripped 5 bases from V and 3 bases from J, with 14 bases between. Amplified TCR beta CDR3 regions came from RNA transcripts. HTBI primers were the set used in a first-round RT-PCR of the TCR CDR3. Each CDR3 protein is one row after TCRdb ran MiXCR on the multiplex PCR reads. Of roughly 300,000 distinct CDR3 sequences in the sample, less than 30% were seen once. The receptor was isolated from a man aged 40-55 years with Graves' hyperthyroidism that later progressed to Graves' ophthalmopathy. What was sequenced was blood. The chain carries TRBV12-3 or TRBV12-4 and TRBJ2-7, with D possibly TRBD1 on 6 matching bases. CDR3 coding DNA: TGTGCCAGCAGTCAAGGGGGACAATTCTACGAGCAGTACTTC. This gives the protein CASSQGGQFYEQYF.